What follows is one T cell receptor beta chain and its context. The entry originates in a study of blood T cell repertoires in COVID-19. Looking at the study overall: Acute and convalescent COVID-19 samples came from the United States, Italy and Spain. In each case, the material was cDNA or gDNA derived from T cells, B-cell-depleted T cells, or PBMCs.

Trimming cost V 5 bases and J 0 bases, with 11 bases left between them. This CDR3 is 15 amino acids long. Per germline, CDR1 KGHDR and CDR2 SFDVKD. The authors' processing: Estimates of nucleated cell counts were drawn from the amplification of reference gene primers. The table came from immunoSEQ multiplex PCR; TCRdb's copy has only in-frame clones and leaves some out. The V and J calls and clone size are taken from that table; D and trimming were inferred from the DNA. The profile shows some 120,000 clones, 82% of them singletons. This sequence joins TRBV24-1 and TRBJ2-3, with no clear D. The sequence derives from a human donor in a cohort sampled during active COVID-19. The sequencing input was peripheral blood. CDR3 protein: CATSGSAPSTDTQYF. The DNA for the CDR3 is TGTGCCACCAGTGGGAGCGCACCTAGCACAGATACGCAGTATTTT.